This T cell receptor (beta chain) came from a study of cytomegalovirus exposure and HLA in healthy donors. Study context: A preliminary data release comprised 80 million or so unique TCRs obtained from HLA-typed donors.

When sampled, the donors appeared nominally healthy, though they likely had unrecorded immune exposures. This clone came up a few times. Its specificity is not known. Study-wide points: Listed as cytomegalovirus-associated were about 160 TCR beta chains.

Primers for the PCR totalled 60 Vbeta and 13 Jbeta. Assay used: immunoSEQ multiplex PCR; TCRdb lists only in-frame clones, some missing. The table lists about 160,000 clones, roughly 79% of them singletons. CDR3 length equals 16 residues. Trimming took 0 bases from V and 2 from J; bases not matched to a gene: 3. Germline CDR1 and CDR2: SGHRS and YFSETQ. The chain uses TRBV5-1 and TRBJ2-1; 9 nucleotides match TRBD2. Sequencing input: PBMCs. This TCR came from a woman aged 45 to 65 in good health and CMV-seronegative. CDR3 sequence: CASSLVLAGTYNEQFF. The CDR3 DNA reads as TGCGCCAGCAGCTTGGTGCTAGCGGGAACCTACAATGAGCAGTTCTTC. Combining the CDR3 with reference TRBV5-1 and TRBJ2-1 gives the whole variable domain KAGVTQTPRYLIKTRGQQVTLSCSPISGHRSVSWYQQTPGQGLQFLFEYFSETQRNKGNFPGRFSGRQFSNSRSEMNVSTLELGDSALYLCASSLVLAGTYNEQFFGPGTRLTVL.